This TCR beta chain was sequenced for a study of cytomegalovirus exposure and HLA in healthy donors. The study ran its PCR with 60 Vbeta and 13 Jbeta primers. Only in-frame clones appear in the TCRdb table, and some are missing; sequencing was by immunoSEQ multiplex PCR. The sample contains more than 150,000 clones, 82% of which appear only once. Trimming left V 7 bases short and J 3 bases short, with 22 bases between. The CDR3 has 16 residues. Germline CDR1 reads SSHAT; CDR2 reads FNYEAQ (reference sequence). What was sequenced was PBMCs. The TCR was taken from a woman under 30 in good health and CMV-seronegative. The chain has TRBV7-7 and TRBJ2-7, with D tentatively TRBD2 (6 bases). The CDR3 DNA reads TGTGCCAGCAACCTAAGCGGCCGGGGGAGAATCTACGAGCAGTACTTC. This translates into CASNLSGRGRIYEQYF.